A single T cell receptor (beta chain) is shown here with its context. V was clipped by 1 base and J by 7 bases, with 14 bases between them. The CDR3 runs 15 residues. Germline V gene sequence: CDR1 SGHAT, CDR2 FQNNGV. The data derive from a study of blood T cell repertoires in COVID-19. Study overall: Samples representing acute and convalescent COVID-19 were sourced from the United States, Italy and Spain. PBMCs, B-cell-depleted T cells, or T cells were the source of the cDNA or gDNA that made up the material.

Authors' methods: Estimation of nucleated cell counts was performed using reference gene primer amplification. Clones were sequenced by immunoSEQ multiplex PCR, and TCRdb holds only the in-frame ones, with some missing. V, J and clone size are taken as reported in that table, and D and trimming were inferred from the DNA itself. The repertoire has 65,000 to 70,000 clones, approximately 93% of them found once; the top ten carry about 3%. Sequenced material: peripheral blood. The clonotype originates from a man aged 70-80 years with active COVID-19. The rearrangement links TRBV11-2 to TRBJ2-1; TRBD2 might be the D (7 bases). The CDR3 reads CASSLAGGLYNEQFF. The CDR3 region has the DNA TGTGCCAGCAGCTTAGCGGGGGGCCTGTATAATGAGCAGTTCTTC. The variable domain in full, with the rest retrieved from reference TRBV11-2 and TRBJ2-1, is EAGVAQSPRYKIIEKRQSVAFWCNPISGHATLYWYQQILGQGPKLLIQFQNNGVVDDSQLPKDRFSAERLKGVDSTLKIQPAKLEDSAVYLCASSLAGGLYNEQFFGPGTRLTVL.